The present T cell receptor beta chain was sequenced within a study of T cell repertoires in cytomegalovirus infection. V was clipped by 6 bases and J by 0 bases, with 14 bases between them. CDR3 size: 15 residues. TCRdb reprocessed the reads with MiXCR, giving one entry per CDR3 protein. The data hold hundreds of thousands of distinct CDR3 sequences, with 20% to 25% observed a single time. Ten or more counts support this clonotype. V gene TRBV12-3 or TRBV12-4 combines with J gene TRBJ1-1; unclear D gene. This sequence originates from a human donor in good health (CMV status not recorded). Some clones in this sample may be carry-over from other donors' samples. Sequenced sample: CD8+ T cells from PBMCs. This CDR3 is CASSPLQTLNTEAFF. CDR3 coding DNA: TGTGCCAGCAGCCCATTGCAGACCCTGAACACTGAAGCTTTCTTT.